The clone carrying this T cell receptor beta chain was seen only a few times. Its antigen is unidentified. Scientists made TCR beta libraries using quantitative 5'-RACE with molecular barcodes. From the 5' RACE reads, TCRdb called clonotypes with MiXCR, one entry per CDR3 protein. The table has hundreds of thousands of distinct CDR3 sequences, 12% seen once. This sample is part of a study of CD8 T cells in ankylosing spondylitis. Overall study results and limits: Relatively scarce in peripheral blood, disease-linked clones were CD8+. Reportedly, disease-linked clones are significantly enriched in ankylosing spondylitis patients' matched synovial fluid. One TCR beta motif, made up of 7 or 8 highly homologous variants, appeared characteristic of ankylosing spondylitis blood.

The receptor was derived from a male donor with ankylosing spondylitis. The specimen sequenced was blood, either unsorted or a sorted T cell fraction (not recorded which).

The CDR3 DNA follows: TGCAGTGCTAGGAGGGGGGCAGGAGCCGGGGAGCTGTTTTTT. Residues: CSARRGAGAGELFF. The chain links TRBV20-1 to TRBJ2-2; D might be TRBD1 or TRBD2, each matching 6 bases. This CDR3 region has 14 residues. Germline CDR1 DFQATT, CDR2 SNEGSKA (reference sequence). Trimming removed 3 bases at V and 6 bases at J, with 14 bases between.